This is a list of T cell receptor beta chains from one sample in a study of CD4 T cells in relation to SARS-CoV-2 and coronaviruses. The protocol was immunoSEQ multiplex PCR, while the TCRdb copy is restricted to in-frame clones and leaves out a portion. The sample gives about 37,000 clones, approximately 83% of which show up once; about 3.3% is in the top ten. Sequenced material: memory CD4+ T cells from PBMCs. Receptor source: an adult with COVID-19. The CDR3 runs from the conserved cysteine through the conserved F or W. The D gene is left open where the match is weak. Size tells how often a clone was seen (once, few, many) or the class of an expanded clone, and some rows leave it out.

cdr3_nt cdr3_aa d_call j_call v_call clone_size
TGTGCCAGCTGGACCCCGGGGGAAGGGTCAGATACGCAGTATTTT CASWTPGEGSDTQYF - TRBJ2-3 TRBV28 -
TGTGCCAGCTCACCAAGAGGCGGACGCTCCTACGAGCAGTACTTC CASSPRGGRSYEQYF - TRBJ2-7 TRBV18 -
TGTGCCAGCAGTGATCCTGAGGGGGCGTCGAACACCGGGGAGCTGTTTTTT CASSDPEGASNTGELFF TRBD1 TRBJ2-2 TRBV28 -
TGTGCCAGCAGCCTTCAGGGTTTTCTTGGCTACACCTTC CASSLQGFLGYTF - TRBJ1-2 TRBV3-1/TRBV3-2 few
TGTGCCAGCCGACTCCGAGACCAATCCTCCTACGAGCAGTACTTC CASRLRDQSSYEQYF - TRBJ2-7 TRBV2 -
TGTGCCACCAGTGACCTGACTAGCGGGAGCACAGATACGCAGTATTTT CATSDLTSGSTDTQYF TRBD2 TRBJ2-3 TRBV24-1 -
TGTGCCAGTAGTATAGAACCGACCCATCAGCCCCAGCATTTT CASSIEPTHQPQHF - TRBJ1-5 TRBV19 once
TGTGCCAGCAGTCCCCCCCCGGGACAGGGGTATTACGAGCAGTACTTC CASSPPPGQGYYEQYF TRBD1 TRBJ2-7 TRBV28 -
TGTGCCAGCAGCTTGAACCGGGGCCGGGCAGGAGAGACCCAGTACTTC CASSLNRGRAGETQYF - TRBJ2-5 TRBV5-6 -
TGTGCCAGCCGACTAGCGAGGTCCTACGAGCAGTACTTC CASRLARSYEQYF TRBD2 TRBJ2-7 TRBV28 -
TGTGCCAGTATTGAGGGGGAGACCCAGTACTTC CASIEGETQYF - TRBJ2-5 TRBV6-5 -
TGTGCCAGCGTCGCATTAGCGGGAGCATCCTACGAGCAGTACTTC CASVALAGASYEQYF TRBD2 TRBJ2-7 TRBV27 -
TGTGCCAGCAGCCTCTTTGGGGGAGGGTACAATGAGCAGTTCTTC CASSLFGGGYNEQFF TRBD2 TRBJ2-1 TRBV7-6 -
TGTGCCAGCAGTGCCCCCACGTGGGCAACTAATGAAAAACTGTTTTTT CASSAPTWATNEKLFF - TRBJ1-4 TRBV28 -
TGCAGCGCGGGACTAGCGGGATATGAGCAGTTCTTC CSAGLAGYEQFF TRBD2 TRBJ2-1 TRBV29-1 once
TGTGCCAGCAGCTTAGAAGCCCAAGGATTCAATGAGCAGTTCTTC CASSLEAQGFNEQFF - TRBJ2-1 TRBV5-4 -
TGTGCCAGCAGTTCTCTCAGCTTTTCACCCCTCCACTTT CASSSLSFSPLHF - TRBJ1-6 TRBV28 -
TGTGCCAGCAGTTTATTACTAGCAAAAGATTACGAGCAGTACTTC CASSLLLAKDYEQYF - TRBJ2-7 TRBV27 -
TGTGCCAGCAGCGCAACAGGGAACTCCTACGAGCAGTACTTC CASSATGNSYEQYF - TRBJ2-7 TRBV5-6 -
TGTGCCAGCAACCCCGTTGGAATCTATGGCTACACCTTC CASNPVGIYGYTF - TRBJ1-2 TRBV7-2 -
TGTGCCAGCAGTTCTTACCGGGGAGCCCACTCCTACGAGCAGTACTTC CASSSYRGAHSYEQYF - TRBJ2-7 TRBV6-5 -
TGTGCCAGCAGCGTATTCGGCCTACTAGCAGCAGATACGCAGTATTTT CASSVFGLLAADTQYF - TRBJ2-3 TRBV9 -
TGTGCCAGCAGCTTACTTACTTCCAGATTCTACAATCAGCCCCAGCATTTT CASSLLTSRFYNQPQHF - TRBJ1-5 TRBV7-2 -
TGTGCCAGCAGCCCTAGCGGGAGGGCCCGCGGTGAGCAGTTCTTC CASSPSGRARGEQFF TRBD2 TRBJ2-1 TRBV7-8 -
TGTGCCAGCAGTTTGGGACAGGGGGATGGCTACACCTTC CASSLGQGDGYTF TRBD1 TRBJ1-2 TRBV6-2/TRBV6-3 -
TGTGCCAGCAGCTTAGGAGATGTCTCTTATGGCTACACCTTC CASSLGDVSYGYTF - TRBJ1-2 TRBV7-9 -
TGTGCCAGCAGCCCCCGCGGGGGAGGGAATGAGCAGTTCTTC CASSPRGGGNEQFF TRBD2 TRBJ2-1 TRBV3-1/TRBV3-2 -
TGTGCCAGCAGTGCCCCGGGACAGGGCTTAAATTCACCCCTCCACTTT CASSAPGQGLNSPLHF TRBD1 TRBJ1-6 TRBV28 -
TGTGCCAGCACAAGACAGACGGAGGAAAAACTGTTTTTT CASTRQTEEKLFF - TRBJ1-4 TRBV2 -
TGTGCCAGCAGCCCGACATATGCAACTAATGAAAAACTGTTTTTT CASSPTYATNEKLFF - TRBJ1-4 TRBV11-2 -
TGCGCCAGCAGCTTGCCCGGGGGCAGGAAAGAGACCCAGTACTTC CASSLPGGRKETQYF - TRBJ2-5 TRBV5-1 -
TGTGCCAGCAGGGAGGTAACCGGGGAGCTGTTTTTT CASREVTGELFF - TRBJ2-2 TRBV6-5 -
TGTGCCAGCAGTTTACAAGACAGGGGGACCAACGTCCTGACTTTC CASSLQDRGTNVLTF TRBD1 TRBJ2-6 TRBV28 -
TGTGCCAGCAGCACTGTGGACGTATCCTACGAGCAGTACTTC CASSTVDVSYEQYF - TRBJ2-7 TRBV6-2/TRBV6-3 -
TGTGCCAGCAGCTTGCCGGACAGGGTCTCCGAGCAGTACTTC CASSLPDRVSEQYF TRBD1 TRBJ2-7 TRBV5-6 -
TGCGCCAGCAGTTTCAGGGAAGGTGGCGGCACAGATACGCAGTATTTT CASSFREGGGTDTQYF - TRBJ2-3 TRBV10-1 few
TGTGCCAGCAGCCAATTCGACTCCTACGAGCAGTACTTC CASSQFDSYEQYF - TRBJ2-7 TRBV3-1/TRBV3-2 -
TGTGCCAGCGGCGGACGGGTTAATGAAAAACTGTTTTTT CASGGRVNEKLFF - TRBJ1-4 TRBV28 -
TGTGCCAGCAGGCCGACCCACACAGATACGCAGTATTTT CASRPTHTDTQYF - TRBJ2-3 TRBV5-5 -
TGTGCCAGCAGCTTAACGGGACAGAATTCACCCCTCCACTTT CASSLTGQNSPLHF TRBD1 TRBJ1-6 TRBV7-9 -
TGTGCCAGCAGCCCCTCTAGCGGGATACAAGATACGCAGTATTTT CASSPSSGIQDTQYF TRBD2 TRBJ2-3 TRBV7-2 -
TGCGCCAGCAGCTTGGGGGCTAGTTCGGTCGCTGAGCAGTTCTTC CASSLGASSVAEQFF - TRBJ2-1 TRBV5-1 -
TGTGCCAGCAGCTCCGTAGCGGGAGGGAGCTCCTACGAGCAGTACTTC CASSSVAGGSSYEQYF TRBD2 TRBJ2-7 TRBV7-3 -
TGTGCCAGCAGCCAACGAACTAGCGGCTACAATGAGCAGTTCTTC CASSQRTSGYNEQFF TRBD2 TRBJ2-1 TRBV3-1/TRBV3-2 -
TGTGCTAGTGGTTTGGTACGAAGTGGCAGACCAGATACGCAGTATTTT CASGLVRSGRPDTQYF - TRBJ2-3 TRBV12-5 -
TGTGCCAGCAGCCCATACGGGACCAACTACAATGAGCAGTTCTTC CASSPYGTNYNEQFF - TRBJ2-1 TRBV7-2 -
TGTGCCAGCAGTTTGAAGGGATCACCCCTCCACTTT CASSLKGSPLHF - TRBJ1-6 TRBV28 -
TGTGCCAGCAGCCAAGTCACTAGCGGGGTACACGAGCAGTACTTC CASSQVTSGVHEQYF TRBD2 TRBJ2-7 TRBV4-2 -
TGTGCCAGCAGAAGCAAGACTAGCGGGAGGGAGACCCAGTACTTC CASRSKTSGRETQYF TRBD2 TRBJ2-5 TRBV2 -
TGTGCCAGCAGCCAAGGGGGAGAACAGGGGTCGCAGTATTTT CASSQGGEQGSQYF TRBD1 TRBJ2-3 TRBV3-1/TRBV3-2 -
TGTGCCAGCTTAACCGTACGGGGGAACTATCAGCCCCAGCATTTT CASLTVRGNYQPQHF - TRBJ1-5 TRBV28 once